These T cell receptor beta chains were read from a single sample in a study of blood T cell repertoires in COVID-19. Here immunoSEQ multiplex PCR was the method, and the copy in TCRdb shows in-frame clones only, minus some. The table has some 54,000 clones, around nine tenths seen once. Sequenced sample: peripheral blood. Receptors were obtained from an elderly man with active or convalescent COVID-19. Each CDR3 is given with its conserved first and last residue.

V	J	CDR3
TRBV29-1	TRBJ2-3	CSAGMTGLTDTQYF
TRBV2	TRBJ2-7	CASAPTYEQYF
TRBV5-1	TRBJ1-6	CASSPGTQFGSPLHF
TRBV4-3	TRBJ2-2	CASSQAAGNTGELFF
TRBV28	TRBJ2-3	CASSLAGALTDTQYF
TRBV6-6	TRBJ2-7	CASSLQVSYEQYF
TRBV21-1	TRBJ1-5	CASSKGRRQGVMGSNQPQHF
TRBV25-1	TRBJ2-1	CASSESAGGVNEQFF
TRBV27	TRBJ1-1	CASSFVGGGQGVNTEAFF
TRBV6-2/TRBV6-3	TRBJ1-5	CASSYGRDNQPQHF
TRBV28	TRBJ2-7	CASSQPGSIYEQYF
TRBV30	TRBJ1-5	CAWSTGVSSNQPQHF
TRBV10-3	TRBJ1-2	CAISGEGVWDTF
TRBV1	TRBJ1-2	CTLGGLIYGYTF
TRBV7-9	TRBJ1-2	CASSLTGERYGYTF
TRBV7-3	TRBJ1-3	CASSSTGGAGNTIYF
TRBV5-6	TRBJ2-1	CASSTLWGEWFTYNEQFF
TRBV6-6	TRBJ1-1	CASSVRGPEAFF
TRBV4-3	TRBJ1-2	CASSQDRAGGPNYGYTF
TRBV5-6	TRBJ2-5	CASSLGVAETQYF
TRBV10-1	TRBJ2-5	CASAAGFQETQYF
TRBV11-1	TRBJ2-7	CASSLPESYEQYF
TRBV28	TRBJ1-2	CASRKGLFSSNYGYTF
TRBV11-2	TRBJ2-4	CASSPGGNIQYF
TRBV11-1	TRBJ2-3	CASSPGLAGITDTQYF
TRBV2	TRBJ2-4	CASSRTSGRASSKNIQYF
TRBV24-1	TRBJ1-5	CATSAGRVRNQPQHF
TRBV5-1	TRBJ1-3	CASSLDLRGPSGNTIYF
TRBV27	TRBJ2-7	CASSLNSGGTEQYF
TRBV28	TRBJ2-2	CASSELANTGELFF
TRBV6-5	TRBJ2-1	CASTTGLRNEQFF
TRBV6-2/TRBV6-3	TRBJ1-2	CASSMTGSYGYTF
TRBV27	TRBJ2-1	CAAGSRGDNEQFF
TRBV4-2	TRBJ2-7	CASSQDFSGGTYEQYF
TRBV28	TRBJ1-2	CASSTRRGYTF
TRBV9	TRBJ2-2	CASSVVVRRGGFNTGELFF
TRBV18	TRBJ2-7	CASSPNENEQYF
TRBV28	TRBJ2-2	CASTIQGAGTGELFF
TRBV30	TRBJ2-5	CAWRWPAGGRVGETQYF
TRBV11-2	TRBJ2-3	CASSPVRGGPLTDTQYF
TRBV5-3	TRBJ1-2	CARSLVGGEHYGYTF